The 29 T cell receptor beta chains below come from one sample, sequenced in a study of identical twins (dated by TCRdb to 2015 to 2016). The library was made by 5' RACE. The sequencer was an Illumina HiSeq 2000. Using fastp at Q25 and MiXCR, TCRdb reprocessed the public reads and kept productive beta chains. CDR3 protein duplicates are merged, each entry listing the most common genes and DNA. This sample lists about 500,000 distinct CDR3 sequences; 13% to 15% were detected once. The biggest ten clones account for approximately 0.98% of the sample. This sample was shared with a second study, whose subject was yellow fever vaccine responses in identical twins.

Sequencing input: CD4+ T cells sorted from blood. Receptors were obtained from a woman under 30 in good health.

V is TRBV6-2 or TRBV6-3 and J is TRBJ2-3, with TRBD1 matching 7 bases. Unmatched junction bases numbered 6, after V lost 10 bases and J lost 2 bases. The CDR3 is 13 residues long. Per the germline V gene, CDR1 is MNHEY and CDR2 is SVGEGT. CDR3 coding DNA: TGTGCCACTGGGGGACAGTTCACAGATACGCAGTATTTT. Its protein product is CATGGQFTDTQYF.

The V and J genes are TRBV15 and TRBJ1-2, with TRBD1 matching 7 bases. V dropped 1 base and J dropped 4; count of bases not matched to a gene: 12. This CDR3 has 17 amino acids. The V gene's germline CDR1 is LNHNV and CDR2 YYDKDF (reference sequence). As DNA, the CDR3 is TGTGCCACCAGCAGAGGGTGGGGACAGCTAACCTCCTATGGCTACACCTTC. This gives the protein CATSRGWGQLTSYGYTF.

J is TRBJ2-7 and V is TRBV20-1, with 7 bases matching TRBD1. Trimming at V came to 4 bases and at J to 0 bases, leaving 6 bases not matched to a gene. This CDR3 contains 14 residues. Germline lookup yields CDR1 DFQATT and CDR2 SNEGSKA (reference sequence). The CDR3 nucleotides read TGCAGTGCTAAAACACAGGGGTCCTCCTACGAGCAGTACTTC. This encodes CSAKTQGSSYEQYF.

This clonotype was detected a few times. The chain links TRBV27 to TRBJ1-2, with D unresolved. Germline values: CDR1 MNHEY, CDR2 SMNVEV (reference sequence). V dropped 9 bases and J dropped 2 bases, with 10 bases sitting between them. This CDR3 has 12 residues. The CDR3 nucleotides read TGTGCCAGTTACGGGCCAAACTATGGCTACACCTTC. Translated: CASYGPNYGYTF.

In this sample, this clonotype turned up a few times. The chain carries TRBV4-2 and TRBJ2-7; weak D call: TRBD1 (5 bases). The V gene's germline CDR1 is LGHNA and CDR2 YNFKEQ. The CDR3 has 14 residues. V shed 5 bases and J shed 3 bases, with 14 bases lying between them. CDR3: CASSREARDYEQYF. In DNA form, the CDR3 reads TGTGCCAGCAGCAGAGAAGCCAGGGACTACGAGCAGTACTTC.

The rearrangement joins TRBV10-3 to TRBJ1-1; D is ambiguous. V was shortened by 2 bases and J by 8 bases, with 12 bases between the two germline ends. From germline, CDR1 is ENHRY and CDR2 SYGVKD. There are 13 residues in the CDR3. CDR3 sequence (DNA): TGTGCCATCAGTGAGGAAATTGTGGCAGAAGCTTTCTTT. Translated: CAISEEIVAEAFF.

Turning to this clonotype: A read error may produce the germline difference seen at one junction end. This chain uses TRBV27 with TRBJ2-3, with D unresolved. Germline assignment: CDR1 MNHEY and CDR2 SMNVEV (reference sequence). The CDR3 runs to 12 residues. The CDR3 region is CASSTTTDTRYF. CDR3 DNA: TGTGCCAGCAGTACAACCACAGATACGCGGTATTTT.

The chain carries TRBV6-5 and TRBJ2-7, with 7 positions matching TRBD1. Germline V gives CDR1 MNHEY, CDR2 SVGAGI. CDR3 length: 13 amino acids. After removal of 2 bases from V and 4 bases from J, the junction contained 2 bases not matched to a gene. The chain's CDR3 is CASSYRDRYEQYF. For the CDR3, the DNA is TGTGCCAGCAGTTACCGGGACAGATACGAGCAGTACTTC.

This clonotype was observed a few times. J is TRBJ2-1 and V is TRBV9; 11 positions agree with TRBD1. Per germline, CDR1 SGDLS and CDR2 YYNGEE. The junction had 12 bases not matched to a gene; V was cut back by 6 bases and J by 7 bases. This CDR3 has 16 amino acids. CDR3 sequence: CASTFAPGQGGNEQFF. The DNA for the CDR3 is TGTGCCAGCACCTTTGCCCCGGGACAGGGGGGTAATGAGCAGTTCTTC.

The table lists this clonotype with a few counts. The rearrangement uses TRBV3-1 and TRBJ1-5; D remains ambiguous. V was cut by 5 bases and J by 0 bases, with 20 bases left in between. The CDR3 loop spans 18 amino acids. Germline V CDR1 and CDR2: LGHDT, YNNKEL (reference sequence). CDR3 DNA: TGTGCCAGCAGCGTTTCCTCGCGCCTCGGGGATAGCAATCAGCCCCAGCATTTT. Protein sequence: CASSVSSRLGDSNQPQHF.

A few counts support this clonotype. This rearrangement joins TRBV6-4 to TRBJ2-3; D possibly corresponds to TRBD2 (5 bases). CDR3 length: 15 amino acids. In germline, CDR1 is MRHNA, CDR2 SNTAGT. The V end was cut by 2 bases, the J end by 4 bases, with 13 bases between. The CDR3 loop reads CASSDGPRGADTQYF. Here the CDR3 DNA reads TGTGCCAGCAGTGACGGGCCCCGGGGTGCAGATACGCAGTATTTT.

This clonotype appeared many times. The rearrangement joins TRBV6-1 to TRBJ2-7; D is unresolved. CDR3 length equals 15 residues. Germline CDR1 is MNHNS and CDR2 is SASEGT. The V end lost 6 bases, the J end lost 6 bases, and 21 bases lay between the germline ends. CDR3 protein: CASSPGLLGSLEQYF. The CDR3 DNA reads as TGTGCCAGCAGCCCCGGGCTTCTGGGGTCTCTCGAGCAGTACTTC.

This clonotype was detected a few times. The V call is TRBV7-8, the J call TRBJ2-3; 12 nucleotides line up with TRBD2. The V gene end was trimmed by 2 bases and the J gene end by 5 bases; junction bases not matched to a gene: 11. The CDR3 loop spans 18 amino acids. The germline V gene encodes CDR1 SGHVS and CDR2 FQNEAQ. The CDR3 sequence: CASSLSTSGGFLVDTQYF. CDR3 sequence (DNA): TGTGCCAGCAGCTTATCGACTAGCGGGGGCTTTCTTGTAGATACGCAGTATTTT. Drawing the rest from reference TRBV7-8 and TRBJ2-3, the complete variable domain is GAGVSQSPRYKVAKRGQDVALRCDPISGHVSLFWYQQALGQGPEFLTYFQNEAQLDKSGLPSDRFFAERPEGSVSTLKIQRTQQEDSAVYLCASSLSTSGGFLVDTQYFGPGTRLTVL.

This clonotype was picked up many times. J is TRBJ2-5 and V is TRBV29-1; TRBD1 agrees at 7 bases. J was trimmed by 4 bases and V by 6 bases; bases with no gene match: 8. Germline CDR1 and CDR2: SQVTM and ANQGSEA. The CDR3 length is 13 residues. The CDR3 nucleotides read TGCAGCGTGGACCTCACAGGGGTAGAGACCCAGTACTTC. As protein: CSVDLTGVETQYF.

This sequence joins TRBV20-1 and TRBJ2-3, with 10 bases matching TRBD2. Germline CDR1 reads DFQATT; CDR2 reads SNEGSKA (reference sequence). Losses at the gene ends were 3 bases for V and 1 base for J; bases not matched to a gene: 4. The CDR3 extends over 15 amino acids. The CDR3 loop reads CSASLLAGRTDTQYF. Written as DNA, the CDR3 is TGCAGTGCTAGTCTACTAGCGGGACGCACAGATACGCAGTATTTT.

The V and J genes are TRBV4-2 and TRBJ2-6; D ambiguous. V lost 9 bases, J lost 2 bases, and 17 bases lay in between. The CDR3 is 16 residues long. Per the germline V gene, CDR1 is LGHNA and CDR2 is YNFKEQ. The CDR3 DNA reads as TGTGCCAGGGGCCCCGGGCTCCAGGCTGGGGCCAACGTCCTGACTTTC. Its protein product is CARGPGLQAGANVLTF.

The CDR3 loop reads CASSLGWDNYEQYF. DNA of the CDR3: TGTGCCAGCAGTTTAGGGTGGGACAACTACGAGCAGTACTTC. The chain employs TRBV12-3 or TRBV12-4 and TRBJ2-7; a possible D gene is TRBD1 (6 bases). This CDR3 contains 14 residues. With 1 base removed from V and 3 bases from J, the gap between germline ends came to 10 bases.

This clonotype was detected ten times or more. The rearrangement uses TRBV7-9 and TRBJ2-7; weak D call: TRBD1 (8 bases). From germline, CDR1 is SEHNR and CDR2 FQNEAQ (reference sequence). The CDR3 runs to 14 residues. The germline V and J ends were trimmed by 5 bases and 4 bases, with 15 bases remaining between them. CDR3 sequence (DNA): TGTGCCAGCAGCAAACAGGGGGGGATATACGAGCAGTACTTC. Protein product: CASSKQGGIYEQYF. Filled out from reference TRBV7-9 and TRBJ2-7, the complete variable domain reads DTGVSQNPRHKITKRGQNVTFRCDPISEHNRLYWYRQTLGQGPEFLTYFQNEAQLEKSRLLSDRFSAERPKGSFSTLEIQRTEQGDSAMYLCASSKQGGIYEQYFGPGTRLTVT.

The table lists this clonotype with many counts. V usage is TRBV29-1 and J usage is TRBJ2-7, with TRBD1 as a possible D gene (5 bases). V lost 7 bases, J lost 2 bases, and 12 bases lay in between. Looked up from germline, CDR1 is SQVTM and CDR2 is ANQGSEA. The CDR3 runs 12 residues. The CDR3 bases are TGCAGCGCCGAAACAGGACCCTACGAGCAGTACTTC. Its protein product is CSAETGPYEQYF.

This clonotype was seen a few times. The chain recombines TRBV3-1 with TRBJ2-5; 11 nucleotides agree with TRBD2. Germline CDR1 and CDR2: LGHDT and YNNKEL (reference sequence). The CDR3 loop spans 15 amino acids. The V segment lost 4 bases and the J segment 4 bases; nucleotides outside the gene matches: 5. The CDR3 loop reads CASSPLAGGRETQYF. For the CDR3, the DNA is TGTGCCAGCAGCCCTCTAGCGGGGGGCAGAGAGACCCAGTACTTC.

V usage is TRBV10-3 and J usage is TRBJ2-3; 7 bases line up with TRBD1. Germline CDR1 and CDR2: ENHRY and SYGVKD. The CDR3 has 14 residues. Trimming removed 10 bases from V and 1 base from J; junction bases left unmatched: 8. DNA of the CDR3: TGTGCCACTACGAACAGGGGCCGCACAGATACGCAGTATTTT. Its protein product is CATTNRGRTDTQYF.

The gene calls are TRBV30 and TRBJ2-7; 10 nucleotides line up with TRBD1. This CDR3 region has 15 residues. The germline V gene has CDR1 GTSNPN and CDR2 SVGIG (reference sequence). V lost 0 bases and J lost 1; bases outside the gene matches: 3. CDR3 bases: TGTGCCTGGAGTGTATTGGGACAGGGGTCCTACGAGCAGTACTTC. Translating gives CAWSVLGQGSYEQYF.

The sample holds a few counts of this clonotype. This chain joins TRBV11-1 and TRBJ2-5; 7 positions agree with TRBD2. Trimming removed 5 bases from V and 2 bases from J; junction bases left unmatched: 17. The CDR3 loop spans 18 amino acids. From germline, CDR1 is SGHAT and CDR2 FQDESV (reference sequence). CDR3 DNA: TGTGCCAGCAGCCAAAGGCCGACATGGGGCGGGAGTCAAGAGACCCAGTACTTC. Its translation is CASSQRPTWGGSQETQYF.

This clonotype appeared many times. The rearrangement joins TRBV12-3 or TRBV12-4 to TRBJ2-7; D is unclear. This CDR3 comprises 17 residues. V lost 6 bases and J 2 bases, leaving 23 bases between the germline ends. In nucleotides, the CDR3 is TGTGCCAGCAGCAACCCTCCCGGCCCCACTTACCCCTACGAGCAGTACTTC. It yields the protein CASSNPPGPTYPYEQYF.

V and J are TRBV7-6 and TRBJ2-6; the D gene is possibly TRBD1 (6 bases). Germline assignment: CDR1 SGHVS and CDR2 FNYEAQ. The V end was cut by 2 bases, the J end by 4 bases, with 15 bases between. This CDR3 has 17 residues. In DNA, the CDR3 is TGTGCCAGCAGCTTAAGGGGCCCCGGGACAGGGGCCAACGTCCTGACTTTC. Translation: CASSLRGPGTGANVLTF.

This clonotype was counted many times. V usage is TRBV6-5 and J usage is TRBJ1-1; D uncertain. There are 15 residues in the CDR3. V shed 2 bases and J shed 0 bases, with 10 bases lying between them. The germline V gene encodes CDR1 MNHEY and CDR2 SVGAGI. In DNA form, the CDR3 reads TGTGCCAGCAGTTACGTGGCGTCCATGAACACTGAAGCTTTCTTT. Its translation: CASSYVASMNTEAFF.

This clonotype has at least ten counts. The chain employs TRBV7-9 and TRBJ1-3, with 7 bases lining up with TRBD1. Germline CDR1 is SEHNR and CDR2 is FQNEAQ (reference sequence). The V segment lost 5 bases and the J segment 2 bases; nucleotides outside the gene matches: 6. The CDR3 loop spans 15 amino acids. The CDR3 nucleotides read TGTGCCAGCAGCCGAGACAGGGTAGCTGGAAACACCATATATTTT. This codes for CASSRDRVAGNTIYF.

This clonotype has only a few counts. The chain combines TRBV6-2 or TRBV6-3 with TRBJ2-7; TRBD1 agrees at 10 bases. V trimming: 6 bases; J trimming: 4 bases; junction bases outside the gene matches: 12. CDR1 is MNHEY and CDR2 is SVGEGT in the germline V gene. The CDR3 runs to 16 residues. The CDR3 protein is CASRPGTGTGVYEQYF. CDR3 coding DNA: TGTGCCAGCAGACCCGGGACCGGGACAGGGGTTTACGAGCAGTACTTC.

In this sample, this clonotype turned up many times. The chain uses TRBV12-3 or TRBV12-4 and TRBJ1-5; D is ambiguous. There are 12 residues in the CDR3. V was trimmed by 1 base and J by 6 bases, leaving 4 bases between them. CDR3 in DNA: TGTGCCAGCAGTTTAGTGAGTCAGCCCCAGCATTTT. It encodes CASSLVSQPQHF.